This record concerns one T cell receptor (beta chain) sequence. Its binding antigen is unknown. Base qualities were left out, and no much larger clone turns up one base away. The data derive from a study of regulatory and conventional T cells in RAG deficiency (dated by TCRdb to the late 2010s). Broadly, across the study: The study used high-throughput TCR beta sequencing to compare repertoire diversity and composition of Treg, conventional CD4+ and CD8+ T cells between RAG-deficient patients and healthy controls.

Before genomic DNA was extracted, conventional CD4+ T cells were isolated from blood as CD25-low CD127-high cells. Several healthy control donors served as the comparison group for repertoire analyses. The germline V gene encodes CDR1 MNHEY and CDR2 SVGAGI. From the cysteine up to the phenylalanine, the CDR3 has a length of 14 residues. Only CDR3 DNA is held: 42 bases, read in frame from base 1. Germline trimming amounts to 2 bases on V and 9 bases on J, with 7 as the count of junction bases outside the gene matches. Study-level results and caveats: In Omenn syndrome patients, sorted CD25-high CD127-low cells may represent peripherally activated cells rather than bona fide Treg cells. In Omenn syndrome and CID/AS patients compared with controls, about 98-fold fewer unique TCR beta sequences were detected from Treg cells, versus 8.5 to 10-fold fewer for other subsets. Markedly lower Shannon entropy and higher Simpson indices were observed in RAG-deficient patients than in control T-cell subpopulations. All patient T-cell subsets had shorter CDR3 lengths; Omenn syndrome patients showed >80% Treg-Tconv repertoire overlap at nucleotide and amino acid level. For some subjects, some analyses of T-cell subsets were not performed.

The method was the immunoSEQ multiplex PCR assay. Rearranged TCR beta chain products were amplified from the genomic DNA of sorted T-cell subsets and were then sequenced. On the study's bioinformatics: Shannon entropy and Simpson indices were used to quantify the repertoire diversity of productive TCR beta rearrangements. To gauge clonal expansion, the frequencies of the 100 most abundant productive TCR beta clonotypes among total reads were added together. A self-reactivity index based on amino acid usage at CDR3beta positions 6 and 7 was applied to the TRB repertoires. Two-way ANOVA was used for repertoire analyses, while Student t or Mann-Whitney tests were used for flow cytometric analyses. TCRdb carries this immuneACCESS record with in-frame sequences only. Its versions omit some clonotypes, under half of them owing to an unresolved V gene in the studies checked, with the rest unexplained. That table gives V, J and clone size, and the DNA gave D and trimming. The sample table contains tens of thousands of clones; only one count was recorded for roughly 95% of them. The top ten clonotypes cover about 0.16% of the sample.

These data also featured in a second study, about regulatory T cells. That second report states: For the multiplex PCR, 52 forward TRBV primers and 13 reverse TRBJ primers were used, and amplification bias was corrected with both assay-based and computational methods. Repertoires from patients had restricted unique TRB V-J pairs and skewed V and J gene usage, with the strongest effect in regulatory T cells. The study compared T-cell receptor beta repertoires of sorted regulatory, conventional CD4+ and CD8+ T cells between CD3G-deficient patients and healthy controls. Peripheral blood mononuclear cells were isolated by Ficoll density separation. Rearranged TRB loci were amplified from genomic DNA by multiplex PCR within the immunoSEQ assay. Sequencing of the TRB amplicons was done on an Illumina HiSeq platform. Raw sequences were error-filtered and aligned to reference gene sequences by custom algorithms and were subsequently analyzed with the immunoSEQ online tools. Frequencies of productive and nonproductive TRB rearrangements were assessed among unique sequences as well as among total sequences. Group comparisons used t tests, Mann-Whitney tests or two-way ANOVA run in Prism software.

The chain uses TRBV6-5 and TRBJ2-7; 10 middle bases align to TRBD1. The origin of this receptor is a human donor in good health. Sequences were obtained from CD25- CD4+ T cells sorted from blood. The CDR3 region reads CASSYGTGVGWQYF. The sequenced DNA: TGTGCCAGCAGTTACGGGACAGGGGTCGGTTGGCAGTACTTC.